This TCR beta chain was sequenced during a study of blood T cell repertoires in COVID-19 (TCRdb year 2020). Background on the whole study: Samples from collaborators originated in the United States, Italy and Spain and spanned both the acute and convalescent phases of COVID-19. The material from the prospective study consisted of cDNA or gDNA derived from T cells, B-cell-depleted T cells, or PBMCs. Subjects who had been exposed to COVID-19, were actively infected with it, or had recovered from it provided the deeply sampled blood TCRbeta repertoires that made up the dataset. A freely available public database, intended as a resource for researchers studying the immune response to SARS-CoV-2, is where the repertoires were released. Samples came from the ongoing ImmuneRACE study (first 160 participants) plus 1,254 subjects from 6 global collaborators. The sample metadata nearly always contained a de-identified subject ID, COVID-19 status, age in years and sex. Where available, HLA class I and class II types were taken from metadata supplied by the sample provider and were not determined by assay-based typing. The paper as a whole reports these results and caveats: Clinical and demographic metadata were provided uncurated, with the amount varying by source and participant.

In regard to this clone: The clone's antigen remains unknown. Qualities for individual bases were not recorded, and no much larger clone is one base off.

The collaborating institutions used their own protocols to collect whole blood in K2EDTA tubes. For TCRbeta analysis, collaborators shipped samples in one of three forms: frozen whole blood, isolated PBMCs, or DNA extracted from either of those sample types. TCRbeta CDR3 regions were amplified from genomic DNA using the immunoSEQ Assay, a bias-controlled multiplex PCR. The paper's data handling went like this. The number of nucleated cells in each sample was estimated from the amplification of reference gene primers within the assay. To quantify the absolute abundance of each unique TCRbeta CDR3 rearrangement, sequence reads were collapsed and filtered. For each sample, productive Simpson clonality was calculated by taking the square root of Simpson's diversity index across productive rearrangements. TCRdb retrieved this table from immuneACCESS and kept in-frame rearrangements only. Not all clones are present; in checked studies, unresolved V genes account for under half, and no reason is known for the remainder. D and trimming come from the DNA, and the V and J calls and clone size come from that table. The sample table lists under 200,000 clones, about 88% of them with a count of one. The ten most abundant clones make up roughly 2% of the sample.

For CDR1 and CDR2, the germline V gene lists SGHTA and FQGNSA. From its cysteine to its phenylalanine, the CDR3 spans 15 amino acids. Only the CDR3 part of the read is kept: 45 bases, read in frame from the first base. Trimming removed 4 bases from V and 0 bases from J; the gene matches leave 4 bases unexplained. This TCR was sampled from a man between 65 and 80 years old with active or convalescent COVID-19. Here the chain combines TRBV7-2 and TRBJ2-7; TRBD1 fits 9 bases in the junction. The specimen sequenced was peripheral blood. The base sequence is TGTGCCAGCAGCTCCGACAGGGGGGACTCCTACGAGCAGTACTTC. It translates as CASSSDRGDSYEQYF.